This T cell receptor beta chain was recorded in a study of cytomegalovirus exposure and HLA in healthy donors. Study results and limitations: In vitro confirmation showed a few CMV-associated chains to be CMV antigen specific. The study listed 164 cytomegalovirus-associated TCR beta chains. Most TCR sequences showed up rarely, but some public TCRs showed up in many donors. One later analysis, an examination of the 120 validation repertoires, found that first-cohort TCR clusters tended to co-occur in them.

Clones were sequenced by immunoSEQ multiplex PCR, and TCRdb holds only the in-frame ones, with some missing. The data hold more than 85,000 clones, with just under 95% observed a single time. A note on this clone: The antigen is not known.

CDR3 length: 17 amino acids. The trim removed 4 bases at V and 2 bases at J, leaving 12 bases unmatched. CDR1 and CDR2 (germline): SGHRS, YFSETQ. Sequenced: PBMCs. This clonotype was sampled from a woman aged 18-29 years in good health and CMV-seronegative. The chain links TRBV5-1 to TRBJ1-2; 9 bases fit TRBD1. As DNA, the CDR3 is TGCGCCAGCAGCAACCGCAAAACAGGGGGCGCAAACTATGGCTACACCTTC. Encoded protein: CASSNRKTGGANYGYTF.